This T cell receptor beta chain was identified in a study of Ad26.COV2.S vaccination and SARS-CoV-2 variants. On the study more broadly: Ad26.COV2.S given intramuscularly, once or twice 56 days apart. General study points: Total T cell responses were possibly underestimated by TCR breadth and depth analyses.

As concerns this clone: Its antigen remains unidentified.

Clones were read by immunoSEQ multiplex PCR, and TCRdb kept only the in-frame ones, dropping some. The sample includes 400,000 to 450,000 clones, 80% to 95% of them seen just once. Noted treatment: about 20 received Ad26.COV2.S at low or high dose, single or two shots; five or six received placebo; per-sample allocation not given. Specimen acquisition occurred on day 63 following the initial vaccine or placebo injection. The study used a vaccine consisting of an Ad26 vector that expressed Wuhan-strain SARS-CoV-2 spike. Germline V lookup: CDR1 SGHVS, CDR2 FQNEAQ. The ends were cut back, 3 bases at V and 1 base at J, with 6 bases in the middle. This CDR3 has 13 amino acids.

The TCR was taken from a person aged 18-65 years who received the Ad26.COV2.S COVID-19 vaccine or a placebo. The sequencing here drew on peripheral blood, taken in a trial of Ad26.COV2.S vaccine versus placebo. The rearrangement uses TRBV7-8 and TRBJ1-1; no firm D call. DNA of the CDR3: TGTGCCAGCAGCTTGAGGAAGAACACTGAAGCTTTCTTT. It codes for CASSLRKNTEAFF.